This T cell receptor (beta chain) was sequenced for a study of monozygotic twins with cystic fibrosis. Overall study findings and caveats: Clonality was generally low (median approximately 0.0095), higher in the most severe patients.

With respect to this clone: Its specificity is not known.

Profiled with immunoSEQ multiplex PCR; TCRdb holds only in-frame clones, not every one. The sample holds roughly 23,000 clones, about 86% seen once. Germline V gives CDR1 SGHVS, CDR2 FQNEAQ. The ends were cut back, 2 bases at V and 7 bases at J, with 9 bases in the middle. This CDR3 comprises 14 residues. The clonotype was recovered from a woman aged 25 to 39 with cystic fibrosis. Sequencing was performed on blood. The chain employs TRBV7-8 and TRBJ1-6; D possibly corresponds to TRBD1 (5 bases). The CDR3 here is CASSLTGRNSPLHF. CDR3 in DNA: TGTGCCAGCAGCTTAACAGGAAGAAATTCACCCCTCCACTTT.